These 10 T cell receptor beta chains originate from one sample sequenced in a study of OX40 agonist ivuxolimab in advanced cancers. Profiled with immunoSEQ multiplex PCR; TCRdb holds only in-frame clones, not every one. The table records about 43,000 clones, 80% of them present only once. This specimen consisted of CD4+ or CD8+ T cells sorted from blood, obtained in a trial of the OX40 agonist ivuxolimab. These receptors came from an adult with an advanced solid tumor such as melanoma, head and neck, liver or kidney cancer.

The chain joins TRBV25-1 to TRBJ2-3; D is possibly TRBD1 (6 bases). In germline, CDR1 is MGHDK, CDR2 SYGVNS. The CDR3 consists of 15 residues. The V gene lost 2 bases and the J gene lost 0 bases, with 9 bases spanning the gap. As DNA, the CDR3 is TGTGCCAGCAGTGAAGGGGGCGCTAGCACAGATACGCAGTATTTT. Translated, it gives CASSEGGASTDTQYF.

The rearrangement uses TRBV5-4 and TRBJ2-5, with TRBD2 matching over 11 bases. V shed 4 bases, J shed 4 bases, and the junction held 9 bases outside the gene matches. The CDR3 length is 16 residues. The V gene's germline CDR1 is SGHNT and CDR2 YYREEE (reference sequence). CDR3 sequence reads: CASSATSGSRRETQYF. The DNA of the CDR3 is TGTGCCAGCAGCGCAACTAGCGGGAGTCGGAGAGAGACCCAGTACTTC.

The rearrangement joins TRBV7-9 to TRBJ1-2; D is undetermined. Germline CDR1 is SEHNR and CDR2 is FQNEAQ (reference sequence). The CDR3 is 12 amino acids. V was shortened by 1 base and J by 8 bases, with 8 bases between the two germline ends. The CDR3 DNA reads as TGTGCCAGCAGCTTAGACAGCCCCGGCTACACCTTC. Amino acids: CASSLDSPGYTF.

The chain recombines TRBV7-3 with TRBJ2-1; the match to TRBD2 covers 8 bases. Trimming removed 4 bases from V and 2 bases from J; junction bases left unmatched: 7. This CDR3 has 16 residues. Germline values: CDR1 SGHTA, CDR2 FQGTGA. The CDR3 is CASSSLGTRAYNEQFF. In DNA, the CDR3 is TGTGCCAGCAGCTCCTTGGGGACTAGAGCCTACAATGAGCAGTTCTTC.

This chain links TRBV11-3 with TRBJ2-2; the match to TRBD1 covers 7 bases. V dropped 1 base and J dropped 4; count of bases not matched to a gene: 3. CDR3 length: 15 amino acids. Per the germline V gene, CDR1 is SGHNT and CDR2 is YENEEA. The CDR3 DNA reads TGTGCCAGCAGCTTAGGGGGACAGATCACCGGGGAGCTGTTTTTT. Translation: CASSLGGQITGELFF. Full variable domain (outside the CDR3, taken from reference TRBV11-3 and TRBJ2-2): EAGVVQSPRYKIIEKKQPVAFWCNPISGHNTLYWYLQNLGQGPELLIRYENEEAVDDSQLPKDRFSAERLKGVDSTLKIQPAELGDSAVYLCASSLGGQITGELFFGEGSRLTVL.

The J gene is TRBJ1-2, the V gene TRBV5-8, with D unclear. Between the trimmed V and J ends, which lost 4 bases and 4 bases, there was a span of 11 bases. Germline V gene lookup returns CDR1 SGHTS and CDR2 YDEGEE. CDR3 size: 13 residues. CDR3 amino acids: CASSPRKTYGYTF. CDR3 coding DNA: TGTGCCAGCAGCCCCCGGAAGACCTATGGCTACACCTTC.

This clone has only a few counts. The rearrangement links TRBV10-1 to TRBJ2-1; D gene uncertain. The CDR3 extends over 12 amino acids. V gave up 9 bases and J gave up 4 bases, with 10 bases separating them. Germline-derived CDR1 and CDR2 are WNHNN and SYGVQD (reference sequence). This chain's CDR3 is CAREIVYNEQFF. For the CDR3, the DNA is TGCGCCAGAGAAATAGTGTACAATGAGCAGTTCTTC.

This clone is medium-sized. This sequence joins TRBV7-3 and TRBJ1-1; no clear D gene. V was clipped by 2 bases and J by 2 bases, with 6 bases between them. Germline V gene sequence: CDR1 SGHTA, CDR2 FQGTGA. This CDR3 has 13 residues. CDR3 amino acids: CASSLSVNTEAFF. Here the CDR3 DNA reads TGTGCCAGCAGCTTATCTGTCAACACTGAAGCTTTCTTT.

The V and J genes are TRBV10-2 and TRBJ2-1; 13 bases fit TRBD2. V lost 7 bases, J lost 5 bases, and 11 bases stayed unmatched. The germline V gene encodes CDR1 WSHSY and CDR2 SAAADI. The CDR3 has 17 amino acids. The CDR3 nucleotides read TGCGCCAGCATCCCCTCCTTTACTAGCGGGAGGGACAATGAGCAGTTCTTC. Protein sequence: CASIPSFTSGRDNEQFF.

The rearrangement uses TRBV4-3 and TRBJ1-3; D not certain. Trimming cost V 0 bases and J 0 bases, with 6 bases left between them. Germline CDR1 reads LGHNA; CDR2 reads YSLEER. This CDR3 contains 15 residues. The CDR3 protein is CASSQDQLSGNTIYF. CDR3 nucleotides: TGCGCCAGCAGCCAAGATCAGCTCTCTGGAAACACCATATATTTT.